A selection of T cell receptor beta chains follows, all from one sample in a study of patients and donors after allogeneic stem cell transplantation. TCRdb re-called the RT-PCR reads with MiXCR, one entry per CDR3 protein. The table shows hundreds of thousands of distinct CDR3 sequences, with 15% to 20% occurring only once. The sequencing input was blood, either unsorted or a sorted T cell fraction (not recorded which). The receptor source for this set is a human donor who was either an allogeneic HSCT recipient or a stem cell or donor lymphocyte infusion donor (not recorded which). It is not recorded whose cells these are; they may come from a transplant donor. Both conserved end residues are part of each CDR3. Each record gives: D gene, V gene, J gene, clone size, CDR3 protein, CDR3 DNA. D genes are given only for firm matches. Part of the rows lack a size; the others show once, few, many or a class for expanded clones.

>-|TRBV5-1|TRBJ1-5|many
CASSLAGAGNQPQHF
TGCGCCAGCAGCTTGGCCGGGGCGGGGAATCAGCCCCAGCATTTT
>-|TRBV5-1|TRBJ1-4|many
CASSGTLTNEKLFF
TGCGCCAGCAGCGGAACATTGACTAATGAAAAACTGTTTTTT
>-|TRBV29-1|TRBJ2-5|once
CSVSRDSETQYF
TGCAGCGTGAGCAGGGATTCAGAGACCCAGTACTTC
>-|TRBV7-9|TRBJ2-1|medium-sized
CASTDGSNEQFF
TGTGCCAGCACTGACGGTAGCAATGAGCAGTTCTTC
>TRBD2|TRBV11-1|TRBJ2-7|-
CASSSPPTSGSFSYEQYF
TGTGCCAGCAGCTCGCCGCCTACTAGCGGGAGTTTCTCCTACGAGCAGTACTTC
>TRBD1|TRBV18|TRBJ1-1|few
CASSPRTGNHTEAFF
TGTGCCAGCTCACCCAGGACAGGGAACCACACTGAAGCTTTCTTT
>TRBD2|TRBV4-1|TRBJ2-7|-
CASSFTSGGEEQYF
TGCGCCAGCAGCTTCACTAGCGGGGGCGAGGAGCAGTACTTC
>-|TRBV7-9|TRBJ2-7|few
CASSFIGESYEQYF
TGTGCCAGCAGCTTTATCGGGGAATCCTACGAGCAGTACTTC
>-|TRBV20-1|TRBJ2-1|few
CSARVVRGSSYNEQFF
TGCAGTGCTAGAGTGGTGAGGGGGAGCTCCTACAATGAGCAGTTCTTC
>-|TRBV2|TRBJ2-5|few
CASSERRVQYF
TGTGCCAGCAGTGAAAGAAGGGTCCAGTACTTC
>-|TRBV4-3|TRBJ1-6|few
CASSQETDYNSPLHF
TGCGCCAGCAGCCAAGAGACAGATTATAATTCACCCCTCCACTTT
>-|TRBV2|TRBJ2-7|few
CAAKRGSSYEQYF
TGTGCCGCTAAAAGGGGTAGCTCCTACGAGCAGTACTTC
>-|TRBV11-2|TRBJ2-6|-
CASSFSTTGEGAGSESGANVLTF
TGTGCCAGCAGCTTTTCGACAACGGGGGAAGGAGCAGGGTCGGAGTCTGGGGCCAACGTCCTGACTTTC
>TRBD1|TRBV5-1|TRBJ2-2|few
CASSLGQGATGELFF
TGCGCCAGCAGCTTAGGACAGGGGGCGACCGGGGAGCTGTTTTTT
>-|TRBV4-1|TRBJ1-5|many
CASSQDLVQPQHF
TGCGCCAGCAGCCAAGATCTGGTGCAGCCCCAGCATTTT
>TRBD2|TRBV30|TRBJ2-5|-
CAWKGLGLPQTQYF
TGTGCCTGGAAGGGGCTGGGACTACCTCAGACCCAGTACTTC
>-|TRBV12-3/TRBV12-4|TRBJ1-2|many
CASSFSLGEDYGYTF
TGTGCCAGCAGTTTTTCCCTAGGGGAAGACTATGGCTACACCTTC
>-|TRBV6-2/TRBV6-3|TRBJ2-7|once
CASNNRPYEQYF
TGTGCCAGCAATAACAGGCCCTACGAGCAGTACTTC
>-|TRBV20-1|TRBJ2-3|-
CSAASLTATDTQYF
TGCAGTGCGGCCTCCCTGACAGCCACAGATACGCAGTATTTT
>TRBD2|TRBV11-2|TRBJ2-1|-
CASSFHLAGTKYNEQFF
TGTGCCAGCAGCTTCCATTTAGCGGGCACCAAGTACAATGAGCAGTTCTTC
>TRBD1|TRBV15|TRBJ2-7|few
CATSRNPGQGNPYEQYF
TGTGCCACCAGCAGGAACCCCGGACAGGGGAACCCCTACGAGCAGTACTTC
>TRBD2|TRBV5-1|TRBJ2-5|few
CASSLQLGREETQYF
TGCGCCAGCAGCTTGCAGTTGGGGAGGGAAGAGACCCAGTACTTC
>-|TRBV7-3|TRBJ1-2|many
CASSLVKGNYGYTF
TGTGCCAGCAGCTTGGTTAAGGGGAACTATGGCTACACCTTC
>-|TRBV20-1|TRBJ1-5|-
CSARDPGNQPQHF
TGCAGTGCTAGAGATCCCGGCAATCAGCCCCAGCATTTT
>-|TRBV20-1|TRBJ2-2|-
CSARIGTWNTGELFF
TGCAGTGCTAGGATCGGGACTTGGAACACCGGGGAGCTGTTTTTT
>-|TRBV4-2|TRBJ2-3|few
CASSQKDGWVAEWTDTQYF
TGTGCCAGCAGCCAAAAAGATGGGTGGGTTGCGGAGTGGACAGATACGCAGTATTTT
>TRBD2|TRBV11-2|TRBJ2-3|-
CASSSPLAGGIDTQYF
TGTGCCAGCAGCTCGCCACTAGCGGGGGGAATAGATACGCAGTATTTT
>-|TRBV3-1|TRBJ2-2|-
CASSPRAGMGSGSCFF
-
>-|TRBV20-1|TRBJ1-6|-
CSARRPGNSPLHF
TGCAGTGCTAGAAGGCCAGGGAATTCACCCCTCCACTTT
>-|TRBV6-1|TRBJ2-2|-
CASRAGSNTGELFF
TGTGCCAGCAGGGCGGGATCGAACACCGGGGAGCTGTTTTTT
>-|TRBV4-1|TRBJ1-5|few
CASSQMDSYSNQPQHF
TGCGCCAGCAGCCAGATGGACAGTTATAGCAATCAGCCCCAGCATTTT
>-|TRBV2|TRBJ2-1|few
CASSEEGKQFF
TGTGCCAGCAGCGAGGAGGGGAAGCAGTTCTTC
>TRBD1|TRBV5-1|TRBJ1-2|-
CASSPTTLRDRGIGYTF
TGCGCCAGCAGCCCGACAACTCTCCGGGACAGGGGAATTGGCTACACCTTC
>-|TRBV7-2|TRBJ2-3|-
CASSSIGQSTDTQYF
TGTGCCAGCAGCTCCATCGGACAGAGCACAGATACGCAGTATTTT
>-|TRBV7-2|TRBJ2-1|few
CASRADSYNEQFF
TGTGCCAGCAGGGCGGACTCCTACAATGAGCAGTTCTTC
>-|TRBV6-2/TRBV6-3|TRBJ1-2|few
CASSQQRYGYTF
TGTGCCAGCAGCCAGCAGAGATATGGCTACACCTTC
>-|TRBV20-1|TRBJ2-7|-
CSASRDASYEQYF
TGCAGTGCTAGCAGGGACGCGTCCTACGAGCAGTACTTC
>-|TRBV20-1|TRBJ2-7|many
CSPVSGVTYEQYF
TGCAGCCCGGTTTCGGGTGTAACCTACGAGCAGTACTTC
>-|TRBV5-5|TRBJ2-5|few
CASSLVQGTAQETQYF
TGTGCCAGCAGCTTGGTCCAAGGGACGGCTCAAGAGACCCAGTACTTC
>TRBD2|TRBV5-1|TRBJ2-4|few
CASSSDLAGGTKNIQYF
TGCGCCAGCAGCTCTGATTTAGCGGGAGGGACCAAAAACATTCAGTACTTC
>-|TRBV11-3|TRBJ2-1|-
CASSQHTGTPYNEQFF
TGTGCCAGCAGCCAACATACGGGAACCCCCTACAATGAGCAGTTCTTC
>TRBD2|TRBV6-2/TRBV6-3|TRBJ2-1|few
CASSYEGGLASGDDNEQFF
TGTGCCAGCAGTTACGAGGGTGGTCTGGCTAGCGGGGATGACAATGAGCAGTTCTTC
>-|TRBV18|TRBJ1-1|-
CASSPRQDLNTEAFF
TGTGCCAGCTCACCCCGACAGGATTTGAACACTGAAGCTTTCTTT
>-|TRBV30|TRBJ2-3|-
CAWSPDTQYF
TGTGCCTGGAGTCCAGATACGCAGTATTTT
>-|TRBV5-1|TRBJ2-3|few
CASSLEEAPTDTQYF
TGCGCCAGCAGCTTGGAAGAAGCTCCCACAGATACGCAGTATTTT
>-|TRBV6-2/TRBV6-3|TRBJ1-2|-
CASSNGRYYGYTF
TGTGCCAGCAGCAACGGGAGGTACTATGGCTACACCTTC
>TRBD1|TRBV2|TRBJ2-7|few
CASSERGTGALAFYEQYF
TGTGCCAGCAGTGAAAGGGGGACAGGGGCATTGGCGTTCTACGAGCAGTACTTC
>-|TRBV27|TRBJ2-1|-
CASSWDVGYNEQFF
TGTGCCAGCAGTTGGGACGTTGGTTACAATGAGCAGTTCTTC
>-|TRBV2|TRBJ2-1|-
CASSEKAGPPYNEQFF
TGTGCCAGCAGTGAGAAGGCAGGCCCCCCCTACAATGAGCAGTTCTTC
>TRBD2|TRBV24-1|TRBJ2-3|-
CATSVGTSGGRDTQYF
TGTGCCACCAGTGTTGGGACTAGCGGGGGTAGAGATACGCAGTATTTT
>-|TRBV7-8|TRBJ1-2|-
CASSLGWGNYGYTF
TGTGCCAGCAGCTTAGGTTGGGGGAACTATGGCTACACCTTC
>TRBD1|TRBV5-5|TRBJ2-7|many
CASSSGTGVYEQYF
TGTGCCAGCAGCTCCGGGACAGGGGTCTACGAGCAGTACTTC
>-|TRBV12-3/TRBV12-4|TRBJ2-7|-
CASSDRDNTYEQYF
TGTGCCAGCAGTGACCGGGACAATACCTACGAGCAGTACTTC
>-|TRBV6-6|TRBJ1-2|few
CASSYHGSYGYTF
TGTGCCAGCAGTTACCACGGCAGCTATGGCTACACCTTC
>-|TRBV28|TRBJ2-2|few
CASRTRLDTGELFF
TGTGCCAGCAGAACGCGCTTGGACACCGGGGAGCTGTTTTTT
>TRBD2|TRBV28|TRBJ2-7|many
CASSKGSAGGIYEQYF
TGTGCCAGCAGTAAAGGTTCAGCGGGAGGCATCTACGAGCAGTACTTC
>TRBD1|TRBV12-3/TRBV12-4|TRBJ1-1|many
CASRVDKGAQAFF
TGTGCCAGCAGGGTCGACAAGGGGGCTCAAGCTTTCTTT
>-|TRBV7-9|TRBJ1-2|-
CASRPSRGPNYGYTF
TGTGCCAGCAGACCATCACGGGGGCCAAACTATGGCTACACCTTC
>-|TRBV10-3|TRBJ2-1|-
CAISERDTEQFF
TGTGCCATCAGTGAGCGGGATACTGAGCAGTTCTTC